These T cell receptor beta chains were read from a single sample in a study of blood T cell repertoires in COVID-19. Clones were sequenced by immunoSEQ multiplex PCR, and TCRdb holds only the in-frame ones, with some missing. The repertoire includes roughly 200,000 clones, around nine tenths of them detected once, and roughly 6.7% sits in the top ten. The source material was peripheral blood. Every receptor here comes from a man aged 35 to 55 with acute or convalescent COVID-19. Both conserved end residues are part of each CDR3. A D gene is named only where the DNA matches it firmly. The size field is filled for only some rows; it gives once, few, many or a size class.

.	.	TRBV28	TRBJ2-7	CASSPRQIYSYEQYF	TGTGCCAGCAGCCCTCGACAGATTTACTCCTACGAGCAGTACTTC
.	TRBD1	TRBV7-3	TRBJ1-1	CASSLMGDRANTEAFF	TGTGCCAGCAGCTTAATGGGGGACAGAGCTAACACTGAAGCTTTCTTT
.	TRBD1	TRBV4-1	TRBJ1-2	CASSQSGGLDYGYTF	TGCGCCAGCAGCCAATCAGGGGGCTTGGACTATGGCTACACCTTC
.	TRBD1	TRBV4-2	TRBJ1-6	CASSRSTNKGAGDSPLHF	TGTGCCAGCAGCCGTAGCACGAATAAGGGGGCTGGAGATTCACCCCTCCACTTT
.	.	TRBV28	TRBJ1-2	CASSFTTDIPTF	TGTGCCAGCAGTTTTACGACGGACATTCCCACCTTC
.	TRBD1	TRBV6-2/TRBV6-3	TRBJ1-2	CASSKQGASYGYTF	TGTGCCAGCAGTAAACAGGGGGCCAGCTATGGCTACACCTTC
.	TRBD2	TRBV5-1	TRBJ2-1	CASSLGGGDYNEQFF	TGCGCCAGCAGCTTGGGCGGGGGGGACTACAATGAGCAGTTCTTC
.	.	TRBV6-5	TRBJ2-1	CASSQTSGEQFF	TGTGCCAGCTCTCAAACGTCGGGAGAGCAGTTCTTC
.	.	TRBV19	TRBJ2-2	CASSIKGQNTGELFF	TGTGCCAGTAGTATCAAGGGGCAGAACACCGGGGAGCTGTTTTTT
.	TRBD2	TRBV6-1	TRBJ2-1	CASSERGLAGGRKYNEQFF	TGTGCCAGCAGTGAAAGGGGTCTAGCGGGGGGGCGTAAGTACAATGAGCAGTTCTTC
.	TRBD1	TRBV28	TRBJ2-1	CASREGDRGRSGEQFF	TGTGCCAGCAGGGAGGGGGACAGGGGGCGTTCGGGTGAGCAGTTCTTC
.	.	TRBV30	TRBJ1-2	CAWSAGVYGYTF	TGTGCCTGGAGTGCGGGTGTCTATGGCTACACCTTC
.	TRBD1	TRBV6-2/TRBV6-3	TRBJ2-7	CASNPGQGDYEQYF	TGTGCCAGCAACCCCGGACAGGGGGACTACGAGCAGTACTTC
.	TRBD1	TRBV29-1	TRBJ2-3	CSVGTAGTGALTDTQYF	TGCAGCGTGGGGACAGCCGGGACAGGGGCACTCACAGATACGCAGTATTTT
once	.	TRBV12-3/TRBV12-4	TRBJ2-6	CASRSSGANVLTF	TGTGCCAGCAGGAGCTCTGGGGCCAACGTCCTGACTTTC
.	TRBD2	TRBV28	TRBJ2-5	CASLTSGQETQYF	TGTGCCAGCCTCACTAGCGGACAAGAGACCCAGTACTTC
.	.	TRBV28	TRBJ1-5	CASSYGQRRQPQHF	TGTGCCAGCAGTTACGGACAGCGCCGTCAGCCCCAGCATTTT
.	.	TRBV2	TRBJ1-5	CASSVLTENQPQHF	TGTGCCAGCAGTGTATTGACAGAGAATCAGCCCCAGCATTTT
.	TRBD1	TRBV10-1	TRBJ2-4	CASSGTTGRAKNIQYF	TGCGCCAGCAGTGGGACGACAGGGCGGGCCAAAAACATTCAGTACTTC
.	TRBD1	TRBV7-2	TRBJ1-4	CASSLLRGPDEKLFF	TGTGCCAGCAGCTTATTGAGGGGGCCGGATGAAAAACTGTTTTTT
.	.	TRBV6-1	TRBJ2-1	CASSEARASYNEQFF	TGTGCCAGCAGTGAAGCCAGGGCCTCCTACAATGAGCAGTTCTTC
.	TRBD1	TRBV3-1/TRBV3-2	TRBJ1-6	CASSARTQGANSPLHF	TGTGCCAGCAGCGCCCGCACTCAGGGGGCCAATTCACCCCTCCACTTT
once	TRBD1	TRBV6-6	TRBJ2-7	CASSYSQGAREQYF	TGTGCCAGCAGTTACTCCCAGGGGGCTAGGGAGCAGTACTTC
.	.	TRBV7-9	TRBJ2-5	CASNRRTMGEEETQYF	TGTGCCAGCAACCGGAGAACTATGGGGGAGGAGGAGACCCAGTACTTC
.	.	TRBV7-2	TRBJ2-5	CASNRGGQETQYF	TGTGCCAGCAACAGGGGGGGGCAAGAGACCCAGTACTTC
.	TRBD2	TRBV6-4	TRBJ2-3	CASSRESGGSTDTQYF	TGTGCCAGCAGCAGAGAGAGCGGGGGAAGCACAGATACGCAGTATTTT
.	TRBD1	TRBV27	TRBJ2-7	CASSSLTGTYEQYF	TGTGCCAGCAGTTCATTGACAGGGACCTACGAGCAGTACTTC
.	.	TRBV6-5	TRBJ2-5	CASSYRGGRETQYF	TGTGCCAGCAGTTACAGGGGAGGAAGGGAGACCCAGTACTTC
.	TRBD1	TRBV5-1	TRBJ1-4	CASSYRTGDRANTNEKLFF	TGCGCCAGCAGCTATAGGACAGGGGATCGAGCAAACACTAATGAAAAACTGTTTTTT
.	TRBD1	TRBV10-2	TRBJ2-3	CASRTTRQGGSTDTQYF	TGCGCCAGCAGGACTACTCGACAGGGTGGTAGCACAGATACGCAGTATTTT
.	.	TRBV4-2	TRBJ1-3	CASSQVIRQRPGSGNTIYF	TGTGCCAGCAGCCAAGTTATCCGACAGAGACCGGGCTCTGGAAACACCATATATTTT
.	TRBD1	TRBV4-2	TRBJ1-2	CASSQSPGQVRGGYTF	TGTGCCAGCAGCCAAAGCCCCGGACAGGTTCGTGGGGGCTACACCTTC
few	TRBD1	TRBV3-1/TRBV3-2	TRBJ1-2	CASSSQDRVENYGYTF	TGTGCCAGCAGCTCCCAGGACAGGGTCGAAAACTATGGCTACACCTTC
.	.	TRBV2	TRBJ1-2	CASSEGQGRANYGYTF	TGTGCCAGCAGTGAAGGTCAGGGGAGAGCTAACTATGGCTACACCTTC
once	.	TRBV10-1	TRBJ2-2	CASSGGTTGELFF	TGCGCCAGCAGTGGTGGGACAACCGGGGAGCTGTTTTTT
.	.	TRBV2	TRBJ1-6	CASSEDLPSSYNSPLHF	TGTGCCAGCAGTGAAGACTTGCCGAGCTCCTATAATTCACCCCTCCACTTT
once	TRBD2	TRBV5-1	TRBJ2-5	CASSSRWTSGDQETQYF	TGCGCCAGCAGCTCCAGATGGACTAGCGGGGACCAAGAGACCCAGTACTTC
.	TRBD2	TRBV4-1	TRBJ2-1	CASSHQLAGGPYNEQFF	TGCGCCAGCAGCCACCAACTAGCGGGGGGTCCCTACAATGAGCAGTTCTTC
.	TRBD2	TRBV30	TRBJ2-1	CAWSPWTSGGWVSGNEQFF	TGTGCCTGGAGTCCATGGACTAGCGGAGGCTGGGTTTCGGGCAATGAGCAGTTCTTC
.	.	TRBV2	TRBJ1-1	CASLPGGSTEAFF	TGTGCCAGCTTACCGGGGGGAAGCACTGAAGCTTTCTTT
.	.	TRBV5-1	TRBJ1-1	CASSLGFGGAPGAFF	TGCGCCAGCAGCTTGGGCTTCGGCGGGGCCCCGGGAGCTTTCTTT
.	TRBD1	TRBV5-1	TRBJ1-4	CASSPGQEGEKLFF	TGCGCCAGCAGCCCAGGACAGGAGGGGGAAAAACTGTTTTTT
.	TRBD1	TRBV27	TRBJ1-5	CASSLGAGGSQPQHF	TGTGCCAGCAGTTTGGGTGCAGGGGGCTCTCAGCCCCAGCATTTT